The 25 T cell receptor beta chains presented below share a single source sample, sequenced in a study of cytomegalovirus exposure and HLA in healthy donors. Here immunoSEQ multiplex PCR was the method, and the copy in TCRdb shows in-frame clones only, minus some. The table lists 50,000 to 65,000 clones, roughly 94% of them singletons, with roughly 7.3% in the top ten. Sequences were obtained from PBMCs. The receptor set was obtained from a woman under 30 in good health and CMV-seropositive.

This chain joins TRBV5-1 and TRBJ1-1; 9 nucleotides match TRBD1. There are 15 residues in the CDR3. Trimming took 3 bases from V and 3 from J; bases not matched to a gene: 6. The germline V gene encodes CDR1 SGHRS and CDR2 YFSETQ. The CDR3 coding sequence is TGCGCCAGCAGCTGGGACAGGGCGCCTTACACTGAAGCTTTCTTT. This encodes CASSWDRAPYTEAFF.

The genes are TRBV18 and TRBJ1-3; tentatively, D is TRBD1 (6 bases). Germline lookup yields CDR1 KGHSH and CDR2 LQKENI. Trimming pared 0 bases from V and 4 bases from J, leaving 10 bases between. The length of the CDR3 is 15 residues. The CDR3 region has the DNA TGTGCCAGCTCACCACCTTCAACAGGGGGAAACACCATATATTTT. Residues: CASSPPSTGGNTIYF.

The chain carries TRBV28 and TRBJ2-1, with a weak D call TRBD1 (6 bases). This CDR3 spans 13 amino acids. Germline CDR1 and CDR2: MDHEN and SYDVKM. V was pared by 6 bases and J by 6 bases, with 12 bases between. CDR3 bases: TGTGCCAGCAGAACAACAGGGACCAATGAGCAGTTCTTC. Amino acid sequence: CASRTTGTNEQFF.

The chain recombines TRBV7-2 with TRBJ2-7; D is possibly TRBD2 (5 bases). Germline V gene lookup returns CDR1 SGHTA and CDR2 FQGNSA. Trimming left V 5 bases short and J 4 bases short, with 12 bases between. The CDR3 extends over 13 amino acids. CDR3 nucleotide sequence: TGTGCCAGCAGCCCGCAACGGGGTTACGAGCAGTACTTC. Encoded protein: CASSPQRGYEQYF.

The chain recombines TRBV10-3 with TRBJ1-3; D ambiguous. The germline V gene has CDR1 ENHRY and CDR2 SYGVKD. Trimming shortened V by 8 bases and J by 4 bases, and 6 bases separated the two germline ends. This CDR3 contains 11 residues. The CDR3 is CAIGQGNTIYF. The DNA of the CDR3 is TGTGCCATCGGTCAGGGAAACACCATATATTTT.

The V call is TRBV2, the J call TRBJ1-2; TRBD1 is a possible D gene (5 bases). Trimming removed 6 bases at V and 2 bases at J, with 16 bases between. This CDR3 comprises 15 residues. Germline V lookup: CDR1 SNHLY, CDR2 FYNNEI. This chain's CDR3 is CASRDDRAGNYGYTF. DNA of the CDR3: TGTGCCAGCAGGGACGATAGGGCAGGGAACTATGGCTACACCTTC.

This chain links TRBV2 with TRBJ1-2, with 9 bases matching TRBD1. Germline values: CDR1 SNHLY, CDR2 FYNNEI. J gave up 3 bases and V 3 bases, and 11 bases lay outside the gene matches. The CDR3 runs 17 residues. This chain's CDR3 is CASSDASGTGPDYGYTF. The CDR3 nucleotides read TGTGCCAGCAGTGATGCCAGCGGGACAGGGCCAGACTATGGCTACACCTTC. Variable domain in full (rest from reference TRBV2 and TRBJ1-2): EPEVTQTPSHQVTQMGQEVILRCVPISNHLYFYWYRQILGQKVEFLVSFYNNEISEKSEIFDDQFSVERPDGSNFTLKIRSTKLEDSAMYFCASSDASGTGPDYGYTFGSGTRLTVV.

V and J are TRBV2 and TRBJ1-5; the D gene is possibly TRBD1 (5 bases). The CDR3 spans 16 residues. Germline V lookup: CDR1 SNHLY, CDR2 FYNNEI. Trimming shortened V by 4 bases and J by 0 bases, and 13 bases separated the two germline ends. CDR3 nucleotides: TGTGCCAGCAGTGTTGCGGGGCCATATAGCAATCAGCCCCAGCATTTT. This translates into CASSVAGPYSNQPQHF.

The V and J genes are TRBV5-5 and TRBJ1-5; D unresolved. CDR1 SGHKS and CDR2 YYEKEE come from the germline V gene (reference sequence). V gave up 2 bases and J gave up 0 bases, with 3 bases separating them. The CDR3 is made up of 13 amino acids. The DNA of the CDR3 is TGTGCCAGCAGCTTCCTTAGCAATCAGCCCCAGCATTTT. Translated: CASSFLSNQPQHF.

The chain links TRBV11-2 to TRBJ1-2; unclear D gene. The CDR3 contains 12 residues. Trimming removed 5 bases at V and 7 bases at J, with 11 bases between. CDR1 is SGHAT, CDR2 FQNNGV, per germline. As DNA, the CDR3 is TGTGCCAGCAGCCAATCAGGTGGTGGCTACACCTTC. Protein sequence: CASSQSGGGYTF.

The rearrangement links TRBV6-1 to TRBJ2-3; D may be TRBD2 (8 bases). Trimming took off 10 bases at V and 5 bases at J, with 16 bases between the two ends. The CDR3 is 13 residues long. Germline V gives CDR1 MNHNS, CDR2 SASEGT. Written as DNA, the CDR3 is TGTGCCACGGGGGGGCAGGGGGGAGATACGCAGTATTTT. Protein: CATGGQGGDTQYF.

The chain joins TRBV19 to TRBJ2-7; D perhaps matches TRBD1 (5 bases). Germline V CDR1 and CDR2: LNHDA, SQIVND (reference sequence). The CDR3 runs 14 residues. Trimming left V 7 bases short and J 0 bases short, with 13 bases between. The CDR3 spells CASKFQGSSYEQYF. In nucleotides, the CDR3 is TGTGCCAGTAAATTTCAGGGTAGCTCCTACGAGCAGTACTTC.

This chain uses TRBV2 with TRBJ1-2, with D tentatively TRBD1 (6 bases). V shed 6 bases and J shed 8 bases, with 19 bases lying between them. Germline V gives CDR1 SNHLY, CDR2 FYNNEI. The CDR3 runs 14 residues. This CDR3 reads CASSRDNEAGGYTF. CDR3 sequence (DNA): TGTGCCAGCAGCCGGGACAATGAAGCGGGGGGCTACACCTTC.

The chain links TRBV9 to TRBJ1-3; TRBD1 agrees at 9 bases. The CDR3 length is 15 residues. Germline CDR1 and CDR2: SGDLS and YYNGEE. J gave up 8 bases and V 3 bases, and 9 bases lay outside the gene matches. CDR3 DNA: TGTGCCAGCAGCGAATCCGGGACAGGGATGGACACCATATATTTT. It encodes CASSESGTGMDTIYF.

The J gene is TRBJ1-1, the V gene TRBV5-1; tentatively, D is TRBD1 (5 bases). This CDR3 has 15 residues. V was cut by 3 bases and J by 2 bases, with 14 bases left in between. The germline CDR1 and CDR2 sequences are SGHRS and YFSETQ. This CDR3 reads CASSWAGQQNTEAFF. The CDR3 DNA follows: TGCGCCAGCAGCTGGGCCGGACAACAAAACACTGAAGCTTTCTTT.

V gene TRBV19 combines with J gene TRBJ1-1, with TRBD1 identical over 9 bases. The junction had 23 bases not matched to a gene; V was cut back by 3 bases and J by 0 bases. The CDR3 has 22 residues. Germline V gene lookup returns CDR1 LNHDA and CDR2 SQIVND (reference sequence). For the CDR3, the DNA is TGTGCCAGTAGTATTTGGTGGACAGGGGTCGGGCCCTCCGGGGTGGTGAACACTGAAGCTTTCTTT. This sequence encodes CASSIWWTGVGPSGVVNTEAFF.

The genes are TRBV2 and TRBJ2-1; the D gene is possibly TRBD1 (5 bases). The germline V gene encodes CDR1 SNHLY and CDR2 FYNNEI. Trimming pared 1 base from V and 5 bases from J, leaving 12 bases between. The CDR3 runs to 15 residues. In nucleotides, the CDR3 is TGTGCCAGCAGTGAAGAGGGGATCGTGAACAATGAGCAGTTCTTC. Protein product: CASSEEGIVNNEQFF.

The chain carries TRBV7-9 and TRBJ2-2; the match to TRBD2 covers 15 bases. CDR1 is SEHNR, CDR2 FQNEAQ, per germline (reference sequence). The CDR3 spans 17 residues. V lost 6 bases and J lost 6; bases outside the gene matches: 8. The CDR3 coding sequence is TGTGCCAGCAGTCCCTCCGGGACTAGCGGGGGGCCCGGGGAGCTGTTTTTT. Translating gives CASSPSGTSGGPGELFF.

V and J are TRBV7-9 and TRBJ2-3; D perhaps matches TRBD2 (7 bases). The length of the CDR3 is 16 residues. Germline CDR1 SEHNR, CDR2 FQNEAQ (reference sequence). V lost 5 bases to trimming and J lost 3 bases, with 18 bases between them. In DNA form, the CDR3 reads TGTGCCAGCAGCCTACTAGGGGGGGGCCCGACAGATACGCAGTATTTT. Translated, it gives CASSLLGGGPTDTQYF.

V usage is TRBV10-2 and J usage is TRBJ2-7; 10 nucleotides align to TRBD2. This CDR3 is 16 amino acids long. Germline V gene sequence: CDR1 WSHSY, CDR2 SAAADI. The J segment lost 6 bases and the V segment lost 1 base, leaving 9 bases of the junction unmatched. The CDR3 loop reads CASSEWALAGSVEQYF. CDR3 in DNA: TGCGCCAGCAGTGAGTGGGCACTAGCGGGATCCGTCGAGCAGTACTTC.

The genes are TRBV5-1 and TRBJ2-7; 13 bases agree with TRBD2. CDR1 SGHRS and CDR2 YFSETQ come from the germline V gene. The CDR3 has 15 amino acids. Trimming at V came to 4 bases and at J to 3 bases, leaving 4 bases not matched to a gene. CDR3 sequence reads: CASSAGTSGNYEQYF. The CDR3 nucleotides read TGCGCCAGCAGCGCCGGGACTAGCGGGAACTACGAGCAGTACTTC.

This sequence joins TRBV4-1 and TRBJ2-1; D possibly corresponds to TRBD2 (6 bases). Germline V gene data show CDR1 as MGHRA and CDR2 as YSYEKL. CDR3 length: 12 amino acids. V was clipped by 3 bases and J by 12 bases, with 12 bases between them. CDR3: CASSHIRDSQFF. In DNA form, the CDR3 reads TGCGCCAGCAGCCATATCCGGGACTCGCAGTTCTTC.

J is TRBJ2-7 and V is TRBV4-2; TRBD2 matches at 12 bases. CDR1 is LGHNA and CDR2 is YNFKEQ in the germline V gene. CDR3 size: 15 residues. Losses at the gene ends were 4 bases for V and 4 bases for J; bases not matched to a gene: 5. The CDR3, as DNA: TGTGCCAGCAGCCGAGGACTAGCGGGGAATTACGAGCAGTACTTC. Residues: CASSRGLAGNYEQYF.

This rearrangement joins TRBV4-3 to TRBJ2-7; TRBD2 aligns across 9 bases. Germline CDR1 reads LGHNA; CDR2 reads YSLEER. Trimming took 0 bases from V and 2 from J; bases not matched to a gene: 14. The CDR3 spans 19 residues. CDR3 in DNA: TGCGCCAGCAGCCAAGATGCGAAGCGGGGGGCCCACCCCGCCTACGAGCAGTACTTC. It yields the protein CASSQDAKRGAHPAYEQYF.

In DNA form, the CDR3 reads TGTGCCAGCAGCCCCCGGGACAGGGGATTTGCTAATGAAAAACTGTTTTTT. It encodes CASSPRDRGFANEKLFF. V and J are TRBV7-9 and TRBJ1-4; 10 bases fit TRBD1. The junction had 9 bases not matched to a gene; V was cut back by 5 bases and J by 3 bases. The germline gives CDR1 SEHNR, CDR2 FQNEAQ (reference sequence). The CDR3 totals 17 residues.